Sequencing of this TCR beta chain was carried out in a study of metastatic and nonmetastatic thyroid tumors. Study-wide context: Repertoire comparisons spanned blood and tumor or nodule tissue from malignant and benign thyroid patients.

Thyroid surgery took place with no prior treatment in any patient. This clone was seen repeatedly, ten times or more. The CDR3 contains 17 residues. Trimming took off 1 base at V and 6 bases at J, with 19 bases between the two ends. Per germline, CDR1 MGHRA and CDR2 YSYEKL. TCRdb re-called the PCR reads via MiXCR. The table shows about 17,000 clones, with approximately 24% occurring only once. The chain recombines TRBV4-1 with TRBJ1-3; a weak D match, TRBD1 (6 bases). Sequenced material: tumor tissue. The receptor was isolated from a female donor with papillary thyroid cancer or a benign thyroid nodule (not recorded which). Some clones in this sample may be carry-over from other donors' samples. The CDR3 spells CASSQAFGDKSANTIYF. CDR3 sequence (DNA): TGCGCCAGCAGCCAAGCATTCGGGGACAAGTCGGCAAACACCATATATTTT.